Reported below is one TCR beta chain. Its matching antigen is unknown. The sample originates from a study of post-analysis software for immune sequencing data. Study background: Multiple sclerosis in the patients followed relapsing-remitting, secondary progressive and progressive-relapsing courses. General study findings and limits: F measure clustering grouped samples strongly by preparation batch. Multiple sclerosis patients showed significantly lower normalized Chao1 diversity than controls did. TRBV segments more frequent in patients than in controls numbered five and included TRBV5-6, TRBV5-1 and TRBV20-1.

Trimming pared 0 bases from V and 0 bases from J, leaving 11 bases between. CDR1 and CDR2 from the germline V gene are SGHRS and YFSETQ. CDR3 length: 16 residues. Libraries were made from TCR beta cDNA, and they carried unique molecular identifiers. From approximately 0.95 to 9.8 million T cells, a few hundred thousand cDNA molecules were obtained. TCRdb reprocessed the PCR reads with MiXCR, giving one entry per CDR3 protein. The table shows 650,000 to 850,000 distinct CDR3 sequences, with around 50% occurring only once. The sequenced sample was blood. The receptor was isolated from a girl between 10 and 17 years old with multiple sclerosis. The chain employs TRBV5-1 and TRBJ2-3, with D possibly being TRBD2 (6 bases). CDR3 in DNA: TGCGCCAGCAGCTTGGCCGCGGGGTCTAGCACAGATACGCAGTATTTT. Encoded protein: CASSLAAGSSTDTQYF.